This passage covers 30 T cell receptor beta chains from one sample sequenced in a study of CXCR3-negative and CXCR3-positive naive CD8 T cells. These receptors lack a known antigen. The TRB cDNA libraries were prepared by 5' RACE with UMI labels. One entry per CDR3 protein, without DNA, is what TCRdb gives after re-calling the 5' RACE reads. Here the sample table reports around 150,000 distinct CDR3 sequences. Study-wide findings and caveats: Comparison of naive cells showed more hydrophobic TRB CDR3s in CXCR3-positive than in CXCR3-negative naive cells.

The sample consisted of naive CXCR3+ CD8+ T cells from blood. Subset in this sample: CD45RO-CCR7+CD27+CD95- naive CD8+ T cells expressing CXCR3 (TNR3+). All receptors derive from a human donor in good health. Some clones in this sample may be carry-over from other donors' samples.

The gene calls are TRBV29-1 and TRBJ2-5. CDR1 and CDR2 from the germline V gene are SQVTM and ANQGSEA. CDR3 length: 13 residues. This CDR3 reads CSVDLELVETQYF.

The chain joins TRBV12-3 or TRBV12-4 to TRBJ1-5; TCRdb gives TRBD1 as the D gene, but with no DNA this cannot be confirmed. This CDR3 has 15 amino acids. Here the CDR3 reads CASSFSIRDNQPQHF.

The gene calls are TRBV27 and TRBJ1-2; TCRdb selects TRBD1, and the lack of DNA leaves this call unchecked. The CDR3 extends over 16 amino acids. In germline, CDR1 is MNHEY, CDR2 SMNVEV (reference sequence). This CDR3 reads CASSTRDRGHNYGYTF.

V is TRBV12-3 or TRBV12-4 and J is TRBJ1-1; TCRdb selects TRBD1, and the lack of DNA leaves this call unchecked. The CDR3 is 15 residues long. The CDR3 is CASSGTGQGNTEAFF.

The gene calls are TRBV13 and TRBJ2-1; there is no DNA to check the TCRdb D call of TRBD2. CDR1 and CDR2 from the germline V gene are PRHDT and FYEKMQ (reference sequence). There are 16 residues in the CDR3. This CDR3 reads CASSLEASGSYNEQFF.

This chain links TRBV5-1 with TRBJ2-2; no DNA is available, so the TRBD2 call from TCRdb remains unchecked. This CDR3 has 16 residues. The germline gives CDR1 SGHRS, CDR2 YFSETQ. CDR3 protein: CASSLVLAANTGELFF.

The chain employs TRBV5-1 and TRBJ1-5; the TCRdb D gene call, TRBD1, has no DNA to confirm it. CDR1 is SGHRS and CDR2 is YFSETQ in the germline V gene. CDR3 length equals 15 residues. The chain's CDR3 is CASKNRQEPNQPQHF.

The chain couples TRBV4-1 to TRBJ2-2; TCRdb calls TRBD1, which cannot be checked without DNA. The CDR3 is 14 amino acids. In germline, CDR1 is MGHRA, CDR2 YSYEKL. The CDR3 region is CASSPWAGNGELFF.

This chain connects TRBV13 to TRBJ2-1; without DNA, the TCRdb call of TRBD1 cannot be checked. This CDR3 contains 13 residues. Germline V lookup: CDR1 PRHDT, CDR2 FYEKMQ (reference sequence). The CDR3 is CASSPRDYNEQFF.

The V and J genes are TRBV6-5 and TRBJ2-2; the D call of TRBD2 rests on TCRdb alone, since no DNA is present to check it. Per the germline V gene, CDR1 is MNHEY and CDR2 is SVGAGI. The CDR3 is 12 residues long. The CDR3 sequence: CAGGGNTGELFF.

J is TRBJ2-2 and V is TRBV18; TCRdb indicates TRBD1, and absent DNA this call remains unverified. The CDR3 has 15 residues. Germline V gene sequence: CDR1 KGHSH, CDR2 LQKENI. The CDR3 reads CASSAPREPTGELFF.

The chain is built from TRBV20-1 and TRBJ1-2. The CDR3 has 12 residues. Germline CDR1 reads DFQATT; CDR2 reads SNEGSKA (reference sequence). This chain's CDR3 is CSARDGHYGYTF.

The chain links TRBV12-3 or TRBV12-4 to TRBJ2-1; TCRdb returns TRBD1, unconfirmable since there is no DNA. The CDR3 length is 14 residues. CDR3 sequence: CASSARDGNNEQSF.

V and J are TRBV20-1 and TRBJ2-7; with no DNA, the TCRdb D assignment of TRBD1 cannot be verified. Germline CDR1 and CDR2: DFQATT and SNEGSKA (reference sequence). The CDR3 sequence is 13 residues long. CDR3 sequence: CSASRTENYEQYF.

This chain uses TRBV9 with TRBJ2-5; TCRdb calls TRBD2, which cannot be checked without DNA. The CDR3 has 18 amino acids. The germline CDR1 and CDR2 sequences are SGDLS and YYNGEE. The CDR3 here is CASSVEGASAGGWETQYF.

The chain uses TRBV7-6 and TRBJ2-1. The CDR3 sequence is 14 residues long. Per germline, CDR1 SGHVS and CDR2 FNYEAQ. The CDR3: CASSLRDHANEQFF.

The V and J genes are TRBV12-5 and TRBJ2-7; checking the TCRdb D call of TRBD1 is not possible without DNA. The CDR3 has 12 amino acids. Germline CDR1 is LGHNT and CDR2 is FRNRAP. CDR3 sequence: CASGLDRVEQYF. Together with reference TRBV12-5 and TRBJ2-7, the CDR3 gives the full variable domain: DARVTQTPRHKVTEMGQEVTMRCQPILGHNTVFWYRQTMMQGLELLAYFRNRAPLDDSGMPKDRFSAEMPDATLATLKIQPSEPRDSAVYFCASGLDRVEQYFGPGTRLTVT.

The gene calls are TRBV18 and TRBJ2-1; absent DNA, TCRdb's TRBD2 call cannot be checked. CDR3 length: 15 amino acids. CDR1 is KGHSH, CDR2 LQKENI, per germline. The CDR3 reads CASSYTSGPYNEQFF.

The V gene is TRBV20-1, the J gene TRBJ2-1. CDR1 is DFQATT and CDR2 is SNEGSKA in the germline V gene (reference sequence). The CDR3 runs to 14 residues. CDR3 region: CSAREVVLYNEQFF.

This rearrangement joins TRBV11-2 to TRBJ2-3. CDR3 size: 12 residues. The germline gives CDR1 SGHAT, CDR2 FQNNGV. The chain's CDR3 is CASSTITDTQYF.

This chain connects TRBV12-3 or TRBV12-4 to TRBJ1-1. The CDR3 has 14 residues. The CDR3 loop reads CASSSLDGNTEAFF.

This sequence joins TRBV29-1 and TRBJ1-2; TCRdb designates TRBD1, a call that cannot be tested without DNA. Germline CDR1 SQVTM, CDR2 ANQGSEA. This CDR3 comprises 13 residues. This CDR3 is CSVEAGTLRGYTF.

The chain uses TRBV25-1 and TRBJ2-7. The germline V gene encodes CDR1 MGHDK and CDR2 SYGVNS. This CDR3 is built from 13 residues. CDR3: CASSDGQTYEQYF.

CDR3 in amino acids: CASSASSVDEKLFF. V is TRBV25-1 and J is TRBJ1-4. This CDR3 comprises 14 residues. Germline V gene lookup returns CDR1 MGHDK and CDR2 SYGVNS. Full variable domain (outside the CDR3, taken from reference TRBV25-1 and TRBJ1-4): EADIYQTPRYLVIGTGKKITLECSQTMGHDKMYWYQQDPGMELHLIHYSYGVNSTEKGDLSSESTVSRIRTEHFPLTLESARPSHTSQYLCASSASSVDEKLFFGSGTQLSVL.

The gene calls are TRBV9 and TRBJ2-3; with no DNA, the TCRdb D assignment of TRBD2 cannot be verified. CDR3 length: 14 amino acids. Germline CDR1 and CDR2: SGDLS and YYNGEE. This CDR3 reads CASSEVPSPDTQYF.

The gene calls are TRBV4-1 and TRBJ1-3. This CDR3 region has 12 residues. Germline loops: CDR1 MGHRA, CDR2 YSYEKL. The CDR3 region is CASSQDRNTIYF.

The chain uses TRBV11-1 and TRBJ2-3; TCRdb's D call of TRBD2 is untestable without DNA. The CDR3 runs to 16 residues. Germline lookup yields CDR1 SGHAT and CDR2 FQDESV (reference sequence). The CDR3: CASSFMREESTDTQYF.

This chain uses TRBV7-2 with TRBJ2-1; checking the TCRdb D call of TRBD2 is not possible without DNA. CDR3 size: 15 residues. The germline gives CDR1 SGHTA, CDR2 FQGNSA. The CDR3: CASSSMSSGHNEQFF.

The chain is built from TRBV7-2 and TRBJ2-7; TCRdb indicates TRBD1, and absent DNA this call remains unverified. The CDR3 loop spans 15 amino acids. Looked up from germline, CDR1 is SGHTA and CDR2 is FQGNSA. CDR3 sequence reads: CASSLEEARDYEQYF.

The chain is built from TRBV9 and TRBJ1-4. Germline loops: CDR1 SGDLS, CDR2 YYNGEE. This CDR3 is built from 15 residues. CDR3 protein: CASSVGAATNEKLFF.